These T cell receptor beta chains were read from a single sample in a study of neurological immune-mediated disorders. TCRdb called the 5' RACE reads again in MiXCR, with one record for every CDR3 protein. The sample shows about 40,000 distinct CDR3 sequences, roughly 3.1% of them seen only once. The sequencing sample was made of PBMCs. The receptors derive from a woman aged 60 to 75 with multiple sclerosis. CDR3s leave out the opening cysteine and the closing phenylalanine or tryptophan. The D gene is left open where the match is weak.

d_call cdr3_length v_call cdr3_aa
. 14 TRBV11-2 ASSLLSGARYNEQF
. 10 TRBV12-3/TRBV12-4 ASSLANHGYT
. 13 TRBV7-9 ASSPDQGMNTEAF
TRBD1 12 TRBV10-3 AISEQGAVYGYT
TRBD2 13 TRBV25-1 ASTDVAGSSYEQY
. 10 TRBV5-6 ASSLETYEQY
. 15 TRBV7-2 ASSLGADDFRRGEQY
. 14 TRBV6-2/TRBV6-3 ASSYWLRSNTGELF
. 13 TRBV5-1 ASSLAAATNNEQF
TRBD1 13 TRBV7-8 ASSSRQGAGTEAF
. 12 TRBV5-1 ASSHGGRGETQY
. 14 TRBV11-2 ASSLYGQSSSYEQY
. 12 TRBV5-1 ASSLEKNTGELF
TRBD2 13 TRBV5-1 ASSRARGGKNIQY
. 11 TRBV5-1 ASSLLASYEQY
TRBD2 13 TRBV3-1 ASSLAGGPRNEQF
. 11 TRBV4-1 ASSRLLGEKLF